These 17 T cell receptor beta chains were all obtained from the same sample, sequenced in a study of Ad26.COV2.S vaccination and SARS-CoV-2 variants. Treatment meaning: some 20 received Ad26.COV2.S at low or high dose, single or two shots; about five received placebo; per-sample allocation not given. Samples were taken on day 63 after the first vaccine or placebo injection. Produced via immunoSEQ multiplex PCR; TCRdb's table is partial and in-frame only. The repertoire includes around 500,000 clones, roughly nine tenths of them detected once, and roughly 1.7% sits in the top ten. Specimen: peripheral blood, collected in a trial of Ad26.COV2.S vaccine versus placebo. The origin of the receptors is a person between 18 and 65 years old who received the Ad26.COV2.S COVID-19 vaccine or a placebo.

The V call is TRBV6-6, the J call TRBJ1-5; unclear D gene. V gave up 6 bases and J gave up 4 bases, with 16 bases separating them. Germline V gives CDR1 MNHNY, CDR2 SVGAGI (reference sequence). CDR3 length equals 15 residues. CDR3 coding DNA: TGTGCCAGCAGGGGGTCGTCAAGAGCTAATCAGCCCCAGCATTTT. This encodes CASRGSSRANQPQHF.

This chain links TRBV9 with TRBJ1-2; D perhaps matches TRBD1 (5 bases). Looked up from germline, CDR1 is SGDLS and CDR2 is YYNGEE. The CDR3 consists of 15 residues. Trimming removed 5 bases from V and 9 bases from J, with 23 bases in between. CDR3 sequence: CASSPIIGGSHRYTF. The CDR3 DNA reads as TGTGCCAGCAGTCCAATAATTGGGGGTTCACATCGCTACACCTTC.

This clone was detected only a few times. The CDR3 spells CASSLEGTGAQPQHF. The DNA of the CDR3 is TGTGCCAGCAGCTTAGAGGGGACAGGGGCTCAGCCCCAGCATTTT. This chain joins TRBV11-2 and TRBJ1-5; 10 nucleotides match TRBD1. Losses at the gene ends were 0 bases for V and 6 bases for J; bases not matched to a gene: 2. The CDR3 totals 15 residues. From germline, CDR1 is SGHAT and CDR2 FQNNGV.

This chain connects TRBV21-1 to TRBJ2-5; no DNA check was done on the table's D call, TRBD2. TRBV21-1 is listed as a pseudogene. The CDR3 covers 17 residues. CDR3: CASSKETAREFVKTQYF. The DNA for the CDR3 is TGTGCCAGCAGCAAAGAGACGGCGCGGGAATTTGTGAAGACCCAGTACTTC.

The DNA of the CDR3 is TGTGCCACCAGAAATTCTCGGCAGGGGGGCAATGAGCAGTTCTTC. Translated: CATRNSRQGGNEQFF. V gene TRBV24-1 combines with J gene TRBJ2-1, with D possibly matching TRBD1 (7 bases). Trimming removed 7 bases at V and 6 bases at J, with 18 bases between. This CDR3 has 15 residues. Germline CDR1 reads KGHDR; CDR2 reads SFDVKD.

This chain connects TRBV23-1 to TRBJ2-5; TRBD1 is a possible D gene (6 bases). TRBV23-1 is an ORF; its function is uncertain. The length of the CDR3 is 17 residues. The V end was cut by 2 bases, the J end by 3 bases, with 19 bases between. CDR3 DNA: TGCGCCAGCAGTCAACCGAAGGAGACAGGCCGCGAAGAGACCCAGTACTTC. Translation: CASSQPKETGREETQYF.

DNA of the CDR3: TGTGCCAGCAGCCTCCTTCCAGAGACCCAGTACTTC. Its protein product is CASSLLPETQYF. The chain recombines TRBV28 with TRBJ2-5; D is ambiguous. V dropped 6 bases and J dropped 4 bases, with 9 bases sitting between them. This CDR3 is 12 amino acids long. Looked up from germline, CDR1 is MDHEN and CDR2 is SYDVKM.

The chain uses TRBV5-1 and TRBJ2-7; 8 bases match TRBD1. This CDR3 is 17 amino acids long. CDR1 SGHRS and CDR2 YFSETQ come from the germline V gene. Losses at the gene ends were 5 bases for V and 5 bases for J; bases not matched to a gene: 18. The CDR3 nucleotides are TGCGCCAGCAGGGGAGGTGACAGGGGCGCAAGAGGGGACGAGCAGTACTTC. Residues: CASRGGDRGARGDEQYF.

This rearrangement joins TRBV6-6 to TRBJ1-2, with D possibly matching TRBD1 (5 bases). The V and J ends lost 0 bases and 5 bases respectively, with 16 bases between them. Germline V gene sequence: CDR1 MNHNY, CDR2 SVGAGI (reference sequence). The CDR3 length is 16 residues. CDR3 sequence reads: CASSYSGRDPAYGYTF. The CDR3 region has the DNA TGTGCCAGCAGTTACTCGGGCAGGGATCCCGCTTATGGCTACACCTTC.

J is TRBJ2-1 and V is TRBV3-1 (or the pseudogene TRBV3-2); TRBD2 is a possible D gene (5 bases). Trimming removed 4 bases from V and 6 bases from J, with 16 bases in between. The germline V gene has CDR1 LGHDT and CDR2 YNNKEL (reference sequence). CDR3 length equals 15 residues. The CDR3 nucleotides are TGTGCCAGCAGCCGGACTGAGGGAGTAACCAATGAGCAGTTCTTC. Its protein product is CASSRTEGVTNEQFF.

This chain links TRBV12-3 or TRBV12-4 with TRBJ2-5; D ambiguous. V dropped 7 bases and J dropped 1 base, with 10 bases sitting between them. The CDR3 length is 13 residues. CDR3: CASTNPPQETQYF. DNA for the CDR3: TGTGCCAGCACCAACCCCCCCCAAGAGACCCAGTACTTC.

The CDR3: CASSPTNPPYNEQFF. Written as DNA, the CDR3 is TGTGCCAGCAGCCCCACTAATCCGCCCTACAATGAGCAGTTCTTC. The chain recombines TRBV11-2 with TRBJ2-1, with D unresolved. CDR3 length equals 15 residues. Trimming left V 5 bases short and J 2 bases short, with 13 bases between. The germline V gene has CDR1 SGHAT and CDR2 FQNNGV.

The CDR3 DNA reads as TGCAGCGTTGAAGCGACAGGGCCTAGGAACGAGCAGTACTTC. Amino acids: CSVEATGPRNEQYF. The chain has TRBV29-1 and TRBJ2-7; 7 bases are a match to TRBD1. Trimming at V came to 1 base and at J to 5 bases, leaving 8 bases not matched to a gene. Germline V gene sequence: CDR1 SQVTM, CDR2 ANQGSEA. The CDR3 sequence is 14 residues long.

This rearrangement joins TRBV7-3 to TRBJ2-2, with 12 nucleotides matching TRBD2. Looked up from germline, CDR1 is SGHTA and CDR2 is FQGTGA. The CDR3 is made up of 19 amino acids. V lost 2 bases, J lost 5 bases, and 12 bases stayed unmatched. As DNA, the CDR3 is TGTGCCAGCAGCTTAGGTCTCCCTAGCGGGAGGGCCCGAACCGGGGAGCTGTTTTTT. This sequence encodes CASSLGLPSGRARTGELFF.

The CDR3 bases are TGTGCCAGCAGCTTAGGGGGCGTGCAAACAGATACGCAGTATTTT. Translated: CASSLGGVQTDTQYF. The rearrangement joins TRBV7-9 to TRBJ2-3; a weak D match, TRBD1 (5 bases). The CDR3 is made up of 15 amino acids. With 1 base removed from V and 3 bases from J, the gap between germline ends came to 11 bases. Looked up from germline, CDR1 is SEHNR and CDR2 is FQNEAQ (reference sequence).

This sequence joins TRBV3-1 (or the pseudogene TRBV3-2) and TRBJ1-1; D gene uncertain. The CDR3 covers 13 residues. V was clipped by 11 bases and J by 1 base, with 14 bases between them. The germline V gene has CDR1 LGHDT and CDR2 YNNKEL (reference sequence). In nucleotides, the CDR3 is TGTGCCTCCGGCCGGCCGGGGAACACTGAAGCTTTCTTT. This codes for CASGRPGNTEAFF.

The chain links TRBV5-1 to TRBJ1-5; D is uncertain. Germline V lookup: CDR1 SGHRS, CDR2 YFSETQ. This CDR3 contains 14 residues. V was trimmed by 0 bases and J by 3 bases, leaving 7 bases between them. CDR3 in DNA: TGCGCCAGCAGCTTGGACGGGTACAATCAGCCCCAGCATTTT. It yields the protein CASSLDGYNQPQHF.